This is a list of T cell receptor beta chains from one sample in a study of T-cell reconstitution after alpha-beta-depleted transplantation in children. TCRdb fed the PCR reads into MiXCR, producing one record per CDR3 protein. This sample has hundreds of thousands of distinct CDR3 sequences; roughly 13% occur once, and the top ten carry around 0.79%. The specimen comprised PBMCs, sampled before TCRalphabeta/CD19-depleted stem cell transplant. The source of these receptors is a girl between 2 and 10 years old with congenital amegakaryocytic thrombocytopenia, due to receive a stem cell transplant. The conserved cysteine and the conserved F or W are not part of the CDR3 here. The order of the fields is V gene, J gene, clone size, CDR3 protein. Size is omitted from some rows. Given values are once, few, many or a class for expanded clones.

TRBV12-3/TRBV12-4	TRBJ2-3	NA	ASSRPGQGNPDTQY
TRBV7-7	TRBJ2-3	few	ASTPLNYKDTQY
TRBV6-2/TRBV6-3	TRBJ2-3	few	ASSYPAARDTQY
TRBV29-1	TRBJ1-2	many	SVTQGDGYT
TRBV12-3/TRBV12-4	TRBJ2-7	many	ASSYATYEQY
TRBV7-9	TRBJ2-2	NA	ASRPPIGFTGELF
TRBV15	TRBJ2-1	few	ATSRAGSYNEQF
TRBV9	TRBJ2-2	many	ASSVDLGELF
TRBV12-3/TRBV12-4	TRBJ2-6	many	ASSYRYSGANVLT
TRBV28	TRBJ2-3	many	ASSRGLRQTDTQY
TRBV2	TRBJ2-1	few	ASSEELFNEQF
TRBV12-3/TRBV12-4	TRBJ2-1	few	ASNPGGPRSEQF
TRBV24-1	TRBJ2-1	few	ATSGGTGDEQF
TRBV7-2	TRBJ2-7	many	ASSLAIAGAHEQY
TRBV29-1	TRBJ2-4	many	SVGGQGKNIQY
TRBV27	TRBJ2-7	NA	ASSLSFGEDSYEQY
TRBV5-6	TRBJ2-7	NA	ASSGGLAGPSYEQY
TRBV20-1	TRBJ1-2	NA	SATGRAGFFGYP
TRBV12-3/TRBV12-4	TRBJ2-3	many	ASSLRVGRTDTQY
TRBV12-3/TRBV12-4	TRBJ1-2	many	ASSPPDRPPGGYT
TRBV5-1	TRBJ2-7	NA	ASSLRAGLIYEQY
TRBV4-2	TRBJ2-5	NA	ASSQVGQGSDKY
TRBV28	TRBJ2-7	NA	ASSLDRLAGVFPAEQY
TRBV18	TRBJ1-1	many	ASSPRTTEAF
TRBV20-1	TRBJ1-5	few	SARDLTGPGGGNQPQH
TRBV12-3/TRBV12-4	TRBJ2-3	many	ASLSGSTDTQY
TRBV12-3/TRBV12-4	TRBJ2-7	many	ASSFGDLGGYEQY
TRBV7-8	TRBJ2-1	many	ASSFGTAVNEQF
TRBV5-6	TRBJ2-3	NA	ASSFALQRSTDTQY
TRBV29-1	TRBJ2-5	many	SVEGTEKETQY
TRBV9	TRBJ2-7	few	ASSVEARGYEQY
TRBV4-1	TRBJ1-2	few	ASSSPGQNYGYT
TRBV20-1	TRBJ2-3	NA	SATGGGYTDTQY
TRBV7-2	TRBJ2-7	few	ASSWDQSYEQY
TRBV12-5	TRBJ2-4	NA	ASGLPPGQGKNIQC